This TCR beta chain came from a study of T cells expressing NK-cell markers. Study as a whole: There were seven HCMV-seropositive donors and one seronegative donor among the eight sequenced. Study-wide findings and caveats: The dominant NKG2C+ clonotypes represented about 1.0-7.0% of CD8+ T cells in six donors. Dominance of the CD3+CD56-NKG2C+ fraction by these clonotypes also held in several donors.

Germline lookup yields CDR1 DFQATT and CDR2 SNEGSKA (reference sequence). The CDR3 sequence is 18 residues long. TCRdb processed the 5' RACE reads again and assigns one entry to each CDR3 protein, with no DNA. Listed are roughly 350,000 distinct CDR3 sequences; roughly 5.2% falls within the top ten. A word on this clonotype: The antigen remains undetermined.

The sequence came from a man aged 18 to 70 in good health. The sample was blood T cells: a sorted CD56 or NKG2C T cell subset, CD4+ or CD8+ T cells, or bulk PBMC T cells (not recorded which). The chain couples TRBV20-1 to TRBJ2-3; TCRdb's D call, TRBD2, is unchecked because there is no DNA. The CDR3 sequence: CSASTYGRGAGSTDTQYF.